This T cell receptor beta chain was sequenced during a study of blood T cell repertoires in COVID-19. All enrollees were about 18 to 89 years old and from about 25 US areas. The table came from immunoSEQ multiplex PCR; TCRdb's copy has only in-frame clones and leaves some out. The profile shows under 300,000 clones, about nine tenths of them singletons. Germline V gene lookup returns CDR1 SNHLY and CDR2 FYNNEI. CDR3 length: 14 residues. V gave up 3 bases and J gave up 5 bases, with 13 bases separating them. Sequenced material: PBMCs or T cells enriched from blood (not recorded which). The origin of this receptor is a middle-aged woman who had recovered from COVID-19. The genes are TRBV2 and TRBJ1-1; possibly TRBD1 for D (5 bases). The CDR3 sequence: CASSDNVGGTEAFF. The CDR3 DNA is TGTGCCAGCAGTGATAACGTCGGGGGTACTGAAGCTTTCTTT.